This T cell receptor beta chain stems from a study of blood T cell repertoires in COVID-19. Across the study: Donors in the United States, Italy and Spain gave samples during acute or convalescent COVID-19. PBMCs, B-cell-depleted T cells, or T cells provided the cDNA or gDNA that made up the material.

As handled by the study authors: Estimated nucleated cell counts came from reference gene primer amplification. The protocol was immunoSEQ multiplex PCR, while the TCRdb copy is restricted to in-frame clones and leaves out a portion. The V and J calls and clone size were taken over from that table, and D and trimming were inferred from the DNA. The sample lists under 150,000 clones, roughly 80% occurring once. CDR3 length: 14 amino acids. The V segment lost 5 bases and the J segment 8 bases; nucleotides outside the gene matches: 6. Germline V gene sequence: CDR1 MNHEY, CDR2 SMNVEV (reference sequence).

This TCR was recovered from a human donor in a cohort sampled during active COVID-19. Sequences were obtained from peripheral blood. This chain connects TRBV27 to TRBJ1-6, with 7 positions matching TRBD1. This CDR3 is CASSPGTADSPLHF. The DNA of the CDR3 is TGTGCCAGCAGTCCCGGGACAGCTGATTCACCCCTCCACTTT.